The 13 T cell receptor beta chains below come from one sample, sequenced in a study of identifying expanded T cells in peripheral blood. Sequencing was performed with immunoSEQ multiplex PCR; in TCRdb, only in-frame clones are kept and a portion is missing. The sample lists under 120,000 clones; more than 85% were seen once. Sequencing was done on a sample of blood. The receptors stem from a person aged 18-69 years in good health.

The chain carries TRBV5-1 and TRBJ2-7, with D hard to call. Trimming shortened V by 5 bases and J by 0 bases, and 12 bases separated the two germline ends. CDR3 length equals 14 residues. CDR1 and CDR2 (germline): SGHRS, YFSETQ. The CDR3 protein is CASRIGASSYEQYF. CDR3 DNA sequence: TGCGCCAGCAGAATCGGCGCCAGCTCCTACGAGCAGTACTTC.

The V and J genes are TRBV7-5 and TRBJ1-3. TRBV7-5 is annotated as a pseudogene. The CDR3 is 18 amino acids. The CDR3 protein is CARSAVFCFEFSGNTIYF. Written as DNA, the CDR3 is TGTGCCAGAAGCGCCGTTTTTTGTTTTGAGTTCTCTGGAAACACCATATATTTT.

The J gene is TRBJ1-1, the V gene TRBV7-6; TRBD1 is a possible D gene (6 bases). Germline lookup yields CDR1 SGHVS and CDR2 FNYEAQ. V lost 5 bases to trimming and J lost 1 base, with 20 bases between them. The CDR3 spans 17 residues. The CDR3, as DNA: TGTGCCAGCAGCGATGCCTGGGGGGCCGTTAAGAACACTGAAGCTTTCTTT. Residues: CASSDAWGAVKNTEAFF.

The chain couples TRBV7-2 to TRBJ2-2; D remains unclear. Trimming removed 3 bases at V and 5 bases at J, with 10 bases between. Germline lookup yields CDR1 SGHTA and CDR2 FQGNSA. The CDR3 covers 14 residues. CDR3 DNA sequence: TGTGCCAGCAGCTTCATGCCCGGGACCGGGGAGCTGTTTTTT. The encoded protein is CASSFMPGTGELFF. The whole variable domain, remainder taken from reference TRBV7-2 and TRBJ2-2, is GAGVSQSPSNKVTEKGKDVELRCDPISGHTALYWYRQSLGQGLEFLIYFQGNSAPDKSGLPSDRFSAERTGGSVSTLTIQRTQQEDSAVYLCASSFMPGTGELFFGEGSRLTVL.

The chain carries TRBV11-2 and TRBJ2-1; 7 nucleotides line up with TRBD2. The V gene end was trimmed by 1 base and the J gene end by 9 bases; junction bases not matched to a gene: 3. The CDR3 runs 13 residues. The germline CDR1 and CDR2 sequences are SGHAT and FQNNGV. This CDR3 is CASSLAREGEQFF. For the CDR3, the DNA is TGTGCCAGCAGCTTAGCCAGGGAGGGTGAGCAGTTCTTC.

This clone was recorded only once. This chain uses TRBV7-2 with TRBJ2-7; D gene ambiguous. The CDR3 contains 15 residues. V shed 2 bases and J shed 3 bases, with 14 bases lying between them. The germline gives CDR1 SGHTA, CDR2 FQGNSA. CDR3 loop: CASSLKKSDLYEQYF. The CDR3 DNA is TGTGCCAGCAGCTTAAAGAAGTCCGACCTCTACGAGCAGTACTTC.

Worth noting for this clone: This sample includes further DNA sequences coding for the same CDR3. J is TRBJ2-7 and V is TRBV27; 7 nucleotides align to TRBD1. The CDR3 has 12 residues. CDR1 and CDR2 from the germline V gene are MNHEY and SMNVEV (reference sequence). Germline trimming cut 6 bases from V and 2 bases from J; bases unmatched to any gene: 1. CDR3: CASRGTAYEQYF. The CDR3 DNA reads as TGTGCCAGCAGGGGGACAGCCTACGAGCAGTACTTC.

This chain links TRBV6-6 with TRBJ1-6; TRBD1 is a possible D gene (6 bases). Per germline, CDR1 MNHNY and CDR2 SVGAGI (reference sequence). V gave up 5 bases and J gave up 5 bases, with 16 bases separating them. This CDR3 has 16 amino acids. CDR3 amino acids: CASSPRDIRDNSPLHF. As DNA, the CDR3 is TGTGCCAGCAGTCCCCGGGACATCCGAGATAATTCACCCCTCCACTTT.

On this clone itself: One end of the junction varies from germline; a read error may be responsible. The genes are TRBV7-2 and TRBJ2-7, with a tentative D call TRBD2 (6 bases). In germline, CDR1 is SGHTA, CDR2 FQGNSA. This CDR3 has 13 amino acids. CDR3 DNA: TGTGCCAGCAGCTTAGCTGGGACTCCAACGCAACGCTTC. Its translation: CASSLAGTPTQRF. Complete variable domain (other parts from reference TRBV7-2 and TRBJ2-7): GAGVSQSPSNKVTEKGKDVELRCDPISGHTALYWYRQSLGQGLEFLIYFQGNSAPDKSGLPSDRFSAERTGGSVSTLTIQRTQQEDSAVYLCASSLAGTPTQRFGPGTRLTVT.

The genes are TRBV15 and TRBJ1-3; possible D gene TRBD1, 5 bases. Between the trimmed V and J ends, which lost 0 bases and 0 bases, there was a span of 12 bases. From germline, CDR1 is LNHNV and CDR2 YYDKDF (reference sequence). This CDR3 spans 17 amino acids. CDR3 region: CATSRDRGTSSGNTIYF. CDR3 in DNA: TGTGCCACCAGCAGAGATAGGGGCACCTCCTCTGGAAACACCATATATTTT.

This chain uses TRBV5-6 with TRBJ2-2; possible D gene TRBD1, 5 bases. The CDR3 runs 16 residues. Germline CDR1 reads SGHDT; CDR2 reads YYEEEE. V was pared by 4 bases and J by 4 bases, with 17 bases between. This CDR3 reads CASSALGQDFTGELFF. For the CDR3, the DNA is TGTGCCAGCAGCGCTCTGGGGCAGGATTTCACCGGGGAGCTGTTTTTT.

Only a few counts were recorded for this clone. V usage is TRBV19 and J usage is TRBJ1-5; D ambiguous. Trimming shortened V by 6 bases and J by 7 bases, and 13 bases separated the two germline ends. The CDR3 consists of 13 residues. CDR1 and CDR2 (germline): LNHDA, SQIVND (reference sequence). Here the CDR3 reads CASSPGLGQPQHF. CDR3 in DNA: TGTGCCAGTAGCCCGGGTTTGGGCCAGCCCCAGCATTTT.

CDR3: CASSSGGYGYTF. The CDR3 DNA sequence: TGTGCCAGCAGTTCAGGGGGCTATGGCTACACCTTC. This chain uses TRBV28 with TRBJ1-2, with 7 bases aligning to TRBD1. CDR3 length equals 12 residues. The junction had 0 bases not matched to a gene; V was cut back by 4 bases and J by 4 bases. CDR1 and CDR2 (germline): MDHEN, SYDVKM.